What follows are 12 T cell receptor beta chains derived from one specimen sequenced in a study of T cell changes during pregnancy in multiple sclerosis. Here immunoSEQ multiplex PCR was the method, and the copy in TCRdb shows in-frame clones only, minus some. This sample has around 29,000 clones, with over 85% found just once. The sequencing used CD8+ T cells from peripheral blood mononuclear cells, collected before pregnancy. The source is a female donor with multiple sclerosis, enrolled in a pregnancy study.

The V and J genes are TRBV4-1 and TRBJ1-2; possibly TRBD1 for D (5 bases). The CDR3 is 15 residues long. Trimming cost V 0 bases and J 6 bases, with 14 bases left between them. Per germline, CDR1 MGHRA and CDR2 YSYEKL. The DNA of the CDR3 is TGCGCCAGCAGCCAAGAGGTCCAGGGAAGTAATGGCTACACCTTC. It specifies CASSQEVQGSNGYTF.

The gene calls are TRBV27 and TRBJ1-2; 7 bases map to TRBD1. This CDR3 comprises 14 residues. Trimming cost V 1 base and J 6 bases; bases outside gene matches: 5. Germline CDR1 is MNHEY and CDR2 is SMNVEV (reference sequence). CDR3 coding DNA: TGTGCCAGCAGTTTATTCGCAGGGGGTGATGGCTACACCTTC. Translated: CASSLFAGGDGYTF.

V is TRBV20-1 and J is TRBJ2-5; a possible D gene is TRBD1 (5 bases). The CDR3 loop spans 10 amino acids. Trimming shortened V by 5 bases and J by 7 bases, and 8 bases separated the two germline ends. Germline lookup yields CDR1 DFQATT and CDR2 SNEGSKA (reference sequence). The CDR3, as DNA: TGCAGTGCTCCTCAGGGGACCCAGTACTTC. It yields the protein CSAPQGTQYF.

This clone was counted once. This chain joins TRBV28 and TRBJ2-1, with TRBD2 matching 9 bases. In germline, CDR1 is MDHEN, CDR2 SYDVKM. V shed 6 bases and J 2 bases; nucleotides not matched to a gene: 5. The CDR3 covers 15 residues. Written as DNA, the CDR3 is TGTGCCAGCAGCCTAGCGGGATTCACCTACAATGAGCAGTTCTTC. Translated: CASSLAGFTYNEQFF.

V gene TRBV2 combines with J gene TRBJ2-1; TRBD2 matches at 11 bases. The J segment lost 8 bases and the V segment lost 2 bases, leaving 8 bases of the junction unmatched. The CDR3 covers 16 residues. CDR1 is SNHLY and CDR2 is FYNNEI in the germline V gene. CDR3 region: CASSEWASGRRDEQFF. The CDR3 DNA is TGTGCCAGCAGTGAATGGGCTAGCGGGAGGCGCGATGAGCAGTTCTTC.

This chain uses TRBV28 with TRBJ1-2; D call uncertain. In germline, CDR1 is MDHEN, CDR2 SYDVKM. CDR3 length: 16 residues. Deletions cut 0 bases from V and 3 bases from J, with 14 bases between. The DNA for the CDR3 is TGTGCCAGCAGTTTATGCCAGTTGTGTGGAGACTATGGCTACACCTTC. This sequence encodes CASSLCQLCGDYGYTF.

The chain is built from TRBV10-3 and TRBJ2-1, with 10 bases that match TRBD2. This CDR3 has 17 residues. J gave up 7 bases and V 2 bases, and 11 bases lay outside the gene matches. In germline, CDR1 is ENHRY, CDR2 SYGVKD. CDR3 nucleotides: TGTGCCATCAGTGAGCCTAGCGGGAGAGGCCTCCGGAATGAGCAGTTCTTC. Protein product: CAISEPSGRGLRNEQFF.

For the CDR3, the DNA is TGTGCCAGCAGCGTAGCCGGGACAGGATACGAGCAGTACTTC. It specifies CASSVAGTGYEQYF. The chain uses TRBV9 and TRBJ2-7, with TRBD1 matching 8 bases. Germline lookup yields CDR1 SGDLS and CDR2 YYNGEE. The CDR3 has 14 amino acids. Trimming cost V 0 bases and J 4 bases; bases outside gene matches: 3.

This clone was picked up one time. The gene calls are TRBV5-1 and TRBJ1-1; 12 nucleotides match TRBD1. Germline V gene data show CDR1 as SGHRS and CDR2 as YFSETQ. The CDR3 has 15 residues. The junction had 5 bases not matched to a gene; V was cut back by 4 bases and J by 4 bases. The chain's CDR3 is CASSRDRGQSTEAFF. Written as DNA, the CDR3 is TGCGCCAGCAGCCGGGACAGGGGGCAAAGCACTGAAGCTTTCTTT. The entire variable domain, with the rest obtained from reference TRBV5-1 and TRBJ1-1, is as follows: KAGVTQTPRYLIKTRGQQVTLSCSPISGHRSVSWYQQTPGQGLQFLFEYFSETQRNKGNFPGRFSGRQFSNSRSEMNVSTLELGDSALYLCASSRDRGQSTEAFFGQGTRLTVV.

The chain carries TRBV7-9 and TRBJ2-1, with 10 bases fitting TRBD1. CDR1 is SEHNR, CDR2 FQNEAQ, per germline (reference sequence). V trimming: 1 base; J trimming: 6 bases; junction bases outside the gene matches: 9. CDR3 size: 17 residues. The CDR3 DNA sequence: TGTGCCAGCAGCTTAGTGGTCGGGGACAGGGGTCTCAATGAGCAGTTCTTC. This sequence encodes CASSLVVGDRGLNEQFF.

Written as DNA, the CDR3 is TGTGCCAGCAGCCCGGGACTAGCGGGGGTGTACGAGCAGTACTTC. This translates into CASSPGLAGVYEQYF. The chain links TRBV9 to TRBJ2-7, with 14 bases lining up with TRBD2. Looked up from germline, CDR1 is SGDLS and CDR2 is YYNGEE. Losses at the gene ends were 4 bases for V and 4 bases for J; bases not matched to a gene: 4. The CDR3 loop spans 15 amino acids.

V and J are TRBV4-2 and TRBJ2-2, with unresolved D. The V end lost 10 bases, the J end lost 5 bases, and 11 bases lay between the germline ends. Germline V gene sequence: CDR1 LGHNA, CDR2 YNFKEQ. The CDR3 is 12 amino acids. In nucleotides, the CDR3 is TGTGCCACCCTTGGAGAAACCGGGGAGCTGTTTTTT. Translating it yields CATLGETGELFF.